A selection of T cell receptor beta chains follows, all from one sample in a study of regulatory and conventional T cells in RAG deficiency. TCRdb keeps only in-frame clones here, not all; method: immunoSEQ multiplex PCR. Here the sample spans 20,000 to 25,000 clones, almost 96% being singletons. This sample also appeared in a second study, on regulatory T cells.

The specimen sequenced was CD25- CD4+ T cells sorted from blood. The receptors originated from a human donor in good health. The CDR3 runs from the conserved cysteine through the conserved F or W. D genes are given only for firm matches. Where a row states a size, it is once, few, many or the class of an expanded clone; other rows omit it.

v_gene	d_gene	abundance	j_gene	CDR3nt	CDR3aa
TRBV18	NA	NA	TRBJ2-1	TGTGCCAGCTCACCACTGACGGGGGAGCAGTTCTTC	CASSPLTGEQFF
TRBV6-5	TRBD1	few	TRBJ1-4	TGTGCCAGCAGTCGACAGGGGATTATTGAAAAACTGTTTTTT	CASSRQGIIEKLFF
TRBV27	NA	NA	TRBJ2-5	TGTGCCAGCAGTTTTGGGGGGGAGACCCAGTACTTC	CASSFGGETQYF
TRBV2	NA	NA	TRBJ1-1	TGTGCCAGCAGCCCAATGACAGACCCCACTGAAGCTTTCTTT	CASSPMTDPTEAFF
TRBV6-1	NA	NA	TRBJ1-2	TGTGCCAGCCTGGAGGGAGCTAATAACTATGGCTACACCTTC	CASLEGANNYGYTF
TRBV7-8	NA	NA	TRBJ1-5	TGTGCCAGCAGCTTAGCGGGCCAGAGAAACGCGCCCCAGCATTTT	CASSLAGQRNAPQHF
TRBV4-1	NA	NA	TRBJ2-3	TGCGCCAGCAGCCAAGAAAATAGGGGGGGCGGGGATACGCAGTATTTT	CASSQENRGGGDTQYF
TRBV4-1	TRBD2	NA	TRBJ2-1	TGCGCCAGCAGCCGGACTAGCGGGGTCCCCTTTGAGCAGTTCTTC	CASSRTSGVPFEQFF
TRBV29-1	TRBD1	NA	TRBJ1-1	TGCAGGGGGGACAGCCCGGGAGTAAGTGGAGCTTTCTTT	CRGDSPGVSGAFF
TRBV19	TRBD1	NA	TRBJ2-3	TGTGCCAGTAGTATGTTGGGGACAGGGATTTCAGATACGCAGTATTTT	CASSMLGTGISDTQYF
TRBV4-1	TRBD1	NA	TRBJ1-2	TGCGCCAGCAGCCATTCCCCGGACAGGGAAGAAGGCGGCTACACCTTC	CASSHSPDREEGGYTF
TRBV30	NA	NA	TRBJ2-5	TGTGCCTGGAGCGAAAGCGCGACTATCCAAGAGACCCAGTACTTC	CAWSESATIQETQYF
TRBV4-2	NA	NA	TRBJ2-7	TGTGCCAGCAGCCGAGAGGGGCAGTCCGAGCAGTACTTC	CASSREGQSEQYF
TRBV5-1	TRBD2	once	TRBJ2-7	TGCGCCAGCAGCTTGGCTGGTAGCGGGGGGTACGAGCAGTACTTC	CASSLAGSGGYEQYF
TRBV9	NA	once	TRBJ2-5	TGTGCCAGCAGCCCGACGTCTCCCCTAGCCCAGACCCAGTACTTC	CASSPTSPLAQTQYF
TRBV6-1	NA	NA	TRBJ2-4	TGTGCCAGCAGTGAAAATGCCCCTAGGCGGGACATTCAGTACTTC	CASSENAPRRDIQYF
TRBV12-5	NA	NA	TRBJ1-2	TGTGCTAGTGGTTTGGTATGGGAATTGGGAACAGGGAACTATGGCTACACCTTC	CASGLVWELGTGNYGYTF
TRBV4-2	NA	NA	TRBJ1-1	TGTGCCAGCAGCCGCTTCGCGGAGGGAACTGAAGCTTTCTTT	CASSRFAEGTEAFF
TRBV6-1	NA	NA	TRBJ1-5	TGTGCCAGCAGTGAAAGAGGGGGGGGAGGCGGCAATCAGCCCCAGCATTTT	CASSERGGGGGNQPQHF
TRBV6-5	NA	few	TRBJ1-5	TGTGCCAGCCGGTTACAGGGTGATAGCAATCAGCCCCAGCATTTT	CASRLQGDSNQPQHF
TRBV9	NA	once	TRBJ1-4	TGTGCCAGCAGCGTAACCGGGGAGATGAGTGAAAAACTGTTTTTT	CASSVTGEMSEKLFF
TRBV5-1	NA	NA	TRBJ1-5	TGCGCCAGCAGCCTCCTAGGGGATAGCAATCAGCCCCAGCATTTT	CASSLLGDSNQPQHF
TRBV28	TRBD1	NA	TRBJ2-5	TGTGCCAGCATGAACAGGGGGCTGGTAGGAGAGACCCAGTACTTC	CASMNRGLVGETQYF
TRBV4-1	NA	NA	TRBJ1-1	TGCGCCAGCAGCCAAGCGACACTCCCGAACACTGAAGCTTTCTTT	CASSQATLPNTEAFF
TRBV5-5	TRBD1	NA	TRBJ1-2	TGTGCCAGCAGCCTTCGACAGGGGGCGGTCTATGGCTACACCTTC	CASSLRQGAVYGYTF
TRBV10-3	NA	NA	TRBJ1-5	TGTGCCATCAGTGACGGGGGGAAAAGTCAGCCCCAGCATTTT	CAISDGGKSQPQHF
TRBV7-2	TRBD1	NA	TRBJ2-5	TGTGCCAGCACCCCCCCAGGGGGCGCAGAGACCCAGTACTTC	CASTPPGGAETQYF
TRBV4-3	TRBD2	NA	TRBJ2-3	TGCGCCAGCAGCCAAGGAGCGGGGCGCACAGATACGCAGTATTTT	CASSQGAGRTDTQYF
TRBV6-1	NA	NA	TRBJ1-2	TGTGCCAGCAGTGAAATAAGGGAGGCGTATGGCTACACCTTC	CASSEIREAYGYTF
TRBV6-1	NA	once	TRBJ2-7	TGTGCCAGCAGTGAAGTAGGCGGTTCATACGAGCAGTACTTC	CASSEVGGSYEQYF
TRBV5-4	NA	NA	TRBJ1-6	TGTGCCAGCAGCTTGGCCGGCAGGTCAAATAATTCACCCCTCCACTTT	CASSLAGRSNNSPLHF
TRBV29-1	TRBD2	NA	TRBJ2-7	TGCAGCGTTGGGGGGACTAGCGTGTCCTACGAGCAGTACTTC	CSVGGTSVSYEQYF
TRBV30	NA	NA	TRBJ1-1	TGTGCCTGGAGGGCCCGGGGGTTTGGCAGGGAAGGATTCACTGAAGCTTTCTTT	CAWRARGFGREGFTEAFF
TRBV5-1	NA	NA	TRBJ1-1	TGCGCCAGCAGCTTGGTTTTGGGGGGACCGGGCACTGAAGCTTTCTTT	CASSLVLGGPGTEAFF
TRBV9	TRBD1	NA	TRBJ2-5	TGTGCCAGCAGCGTACCTCGGACAGGGGGAATAGAGACCCAGTACTTC	CASSVPRTGGIETQYF
TRBV6-6	TRBD2	NA	TRBJ2-1	TGTGCCAGCAGCTCCGGGACTAGGGGGAATGAGCAGTTCTTC	CASSSGTRGNEQFF
TRBV7-9	TRBD1	NA	TRBJ2-4	TGTGCCAGCAGTTTCACCGGGACAGGGGGCCGAAATATCAAAAACATTCAGTACTTC	CASSFTGTGGRNIKNIQYF
TRBV5-4	NA	NA	TRBJ1-1	TGTGCCAGCAGCTTGACGGGGACATCTACTGAAGCTTTCTTT	CASSLTGTSTEAFF
TRBV9	TRBD1	NA	TRBJ1-1	TGTGCCAGCAGCGGTATCAGGGGACAGATGAACACTGAAGCTTTCTTT	CASSGIRGQMNTEAFF
TRBV2	NA	NA	TRBJ2-2	TGTGCCAGCTTAAGGACAGTCAACACCGGGGAGCTGTTTTTT	CASLRTVNTGELFF
TRBV18	TRBD1	once	TRBJ2-6	TGTGCCAGCTCACCTCCCGGGACAGGGGGCTTTGGGGCCAACGTCCTGACTTTC	CASSPPGTGGFGANVLTF
TRBV6-1	TRBD1	NA	TRBJ1-2	TGTGCCAGCAGAGCTATCGTGGGACAGTATGGCTACACCTTC	CASRAIVGQYGYTF
TRBV14	TRBD2	once	TRBJ2-1	TGTGCCAGCAGCCAAGATAGCGGGGGAGTTCTCTACAATGAGCAGTTCTTC	CASSQDSGGVLYNEQFF
TRBV7-2	NA	NA	TRBJ2-7	TGTGCCAGCAGCTTAGCGGCAAGGGCGGGCGAGCAGTACTTC	CASSLAARAGEQYF
TRBV2	NA	NA	TRBJ2-7	TGTGCCAGCAGTCGTCGGGAGCCGAACGAGCAGTACTTC	CASSRREPNEQYF
TRBV14	TRBD1	NA	TRBJ1-2	TGTGCCAGCAGCCATGGACCCGGGACAGGGGGCGACTATAGACTTATTAACTATGGCTACACCTTC	CASSHGPGTGGDYRLINYGYTF
TRBV28	NA	NA	TRBJ1-1	TGTGCCAGCAGTTTCCCATTGGAGGTCGCTGAAGCTTTCTTT	CASSFPLEVAEAFF
TRBV12-5	NA	NA	TRBJ1-6	TGTGCTAGTGGCAGAGGACACAATTCCCCCCTCCACTTT	CASGRGHNSPLHF
TRBV7-3	TRBD2	NA	TRBJ2-3	TGTGCCAGCAGCTTAGAACCGTCGGGGGGTGGCACAGATACGCAGTATTTT	CASSLEPSGGGTDTQYF
TRBV7-3	NA	NA	TRBJ1-1	TGTGCCAGCAGCTTAAGGGCAGGAATGAACACTGAAGCTTTCTTT	CASSLRAGMNTEAFF
TRBV6-5	NA	NA	TRBJ1-3	TGTGCCAGCGGAGAACAGGGTCTCTCTGGAAACACCATATATTTT	CASGEQGLSGNTIYF
TRBV11-2	TRBD1	NA	TRBJ1-2	TGTGCCAGCAGCCCGACAGGGCCCTATGACGGCTACACCTTC	CASSPTGPYDGYTF
TRBV7-3	TRBD1	NA	TRBJ2-1	TGTGCCAGCAGCACAGGGACAGGGGAAGCTGAGCAGTTCTTC	CASSTGTGEAEQFF
TRBV5-4	NA	NA	TRBJ1-1	TGTGCCAGCAGCTCCACCGGGGGAGCGGCTGAAGCTTTCTTT	CASSSTGGAAEAFF